The clone carrying this TCR beta chain came up a few times. Antigen: not known. This sample was included in a study of beta chain features in type 1 diabetes. Study summary: Regarding age, gender and cell yields, patients proved similar to healthy donors. Study conclusions and caveats: Significant though moderate, a shortening of TCRB CDR3s appeared in all four CD4+ subsets of Type 1 diabetes patients.

From germline, CDR1 is SEHNR and CDR2 FQNEAQ (reference sequence). Trimming at V came to 2 bases and at J to 5 bases, leaving 8 bases not matched to a gene. The CDR3 runs 15 residues. Reverse transcription of all isolated RNA meant that expressed TCRB transcripts were sequenced. Sequencing was performed with immunoSEQ multiplex PCR; in TCRdb, only in-frame clones are kept and a portion is missing. The repertoire consists of roughly 180,000 clones, with approximately 8.4% occurring once and the leading ten covering 0.5%. The chain recombines TRBV7-9 with TRBJ2-7, with TRBD1 matching 8 bases. The origin of this receptor is a man aged 18 to 35 with type 1 diabetes. Sequenced sample: central memory CD4+ T cells from blood. DNA for the CDR3: TGTGCCAGCAGCTTACCGGGACAGGAAGGGCACGAGCAGTACTTC. Translation: CASSLPGQEGHEQYF.